This T cell receptor (beta chain) was identified in a study of molecular identifiers for immune sequencing clone quantification. As for the study in general: Replicates split RNA from approximately 22,000 or 94,000 naive CD8 cells five ways, and the researchers sequenced four portions. Study-wide results and caveats: Clones of above 20 RNA copies carried over 99% of effector molecules; in naive cells they carried under 1%.

The sample holds many counts of this clonotype. What it recognizes is unknown. Naive CD8 T cells were FACS-sorted by CD8+CD4-CCR7+CD45RA+ markers. The bulk TCR libraries were made with methods described before and with listed TCR primers. Each CDR3 protein is one row after TCRdb ran MiXCR on the PCR reads. Among 100,000 or so distinct CDR3 sequences listed, roughly 34% were seen once. The CDR3 is 14 residues long. Trimming cost V 7 bases and J 1 base, with 12 bases left between them. Germline lookup yields CDR1 MNHNY and CDR2 SVGAGI (reference sequence). The receptor's source is a human donor in good health. Some libraries in this study had Jurkat cell RNA spiked in. The gene calls are TRBV6-6 and TRBJ2-3, with a possible D match to TRBD1 (5 bases). The sequenced sample consisted of naive CD8+ T cells from blood, with Jurkat cell RNA spiked in. Described subset: FACS-sorted CD8+CD4-CCR7+CD45RA+ naive T cells. The DNA of the CDR3 is TGTGCCAGCACACTCAGGGTGGGCACAGATACGCAGTATTTT. Translating gives CASTLRVGTDTQYF.